The 20 T cell receptor beta chains given below trace back to one sample, sequenced in a study of T cell responses to AZD1222 COVID-19 vaccine. Generated by immunoSEQ multiplex PCR, the TCRdb table keeps only in-frame clones and is missing some. The data contain over 150,000 clones, 85% to 90% of them seen just once; the ten biggest clones take up about 5.5%. The sequenced sample was peripheral blood, obtained on day 0 of MenACWY control vaccination. Receptors were obtained from an adult in good health.

The chain uses TRBV30 and TRBJ1-2; 7 bases line up with TRBD1. The CDR3 consists of 14 residues. With V trimmed by 2 bases and J by 3 bases, 6 bases remained unmatched. The V gene's germline CDR1 is GTSNPN and CDR2 SVGIG (reference sequence). The CDR3: CAWSSPGQHYGYTF. The CDR3 DNA reads as TGTGCCTGGAGTTCGCCGGGACAGCACTATGGCTACACCTTC.

This clone appeared a single time. CDR3 bases: TGTGCCAGCAGCCCCCCGAGGACTAGATATCAAGAGACCCAGTACTTC. Protein product: CASSPPRTRYQETQYF. The chain links TRBV7-9 to TRBJ2-5; TRBD2 matches at 7 bases. Germline V gene data show CDR1 as SEHNR and CDR2 as FQNEAQ (reference sequence). The CDR3 runs 16 residues. J lost 2 bases, V lost 5 bases, and 11 bases had no gene match.

V usage is TRBV6-1 and J usage is TRBJ1-5; no firm D call. The germline V and J ends were trimmed by 2 bases and 9 bases, with 11 bases remaining between them. This CDR3 has 13 residues. Germline V gene data show CDR1 as MNHNS and CDR2 as SASEGT. For the CDR3, the DNA is TGTGCCAGCAGTGAACAACAAGCGGGGCCCCAGCATTTT. Protein: CASSEQQAGPQHF.

The genes are TRBV19 and TRBJ1-2; D remains unclear. Trimming stripped 3 bases from V and 9 bases from J, with 17 bases between. Germline loops: CDR1 LNHDA, CDR2 SQIVND (reference sequence). This CDR3 is built from 14 residues. Here the CDR3 DNA reads TGTGCCAGTAGTATGGGTCCAAACCTCATGCGCTACACCTTC. Its protein product is CASSMGPNLMRYTF.

As DNA, the CDR3 is TGCGCCAGCAGCGGGACTAATGAAAAACTGTTTTTT. This sequence encodes CASSGTNEKLFF. The chain has TRBV5-1 and TRBJ1-4; D gene unclear. Trimming left V 4 bases short and J 2 bases short, with 3 bases between. The germline V gene has CDR1 SGHRS and CDR2 YFSETQ. The CDR3 runs to 12 residues.

The chain combines TRBV19 with TRBJ1-2; D possibly corresponds to TRBD1 (5 bases). CDR3 size: 15 residues. V shed 1 base and J shed 6 bases, with 15 bases lying between them. Germline values: CDR1 LNHDA, CDR2 SQIVND (reference sequence). CDR3 in DNA: TGTGCCAGTAGTATAGTAGGAGCAGGGCGTGATGGCTACACCTTC. Protein sequence: CASSIVGAGRDGYTF. Together with reference TRBV19 and TRBJ1-2, the CDR3 gives the full variable domain: DGGITQSPKYLFRKEGQNVTLSCEQNLNHDAMYWYRQDPGQGLRLIYYSQIVNDFQKGDIAEGYSVSREKKESFPLTVTSAQKNPTAFYLCASSIVGAGRDGYTFGSGTRLTVV.

V gene TRBV2 combines with J gene TRBJ2-1; 8 bases align to TRBD1. Germline CDR1 reads SNHLY; CDR2 reads FYNNEI. V shed 8 bases, J shed 4 bases, and the junction held 7 bases outside the gene matches. This CDR3 has 14 amino acids. CDR3 sequence: CASGETGDYNEQFF. DNA for the CDR3: TGTGCCAGCGGGGAGACAGGGGATTACAATGAGCAGTTCTTC. Filled out from reference TRBV2 and TRBJ2-1, the complete variable domain reads EPEVTQTPSHQVTQMGQEVILRCVPISNHLYFYWYRQILGQKVEFLVSFYNNEISEKSEIFDDQFSVERPDGSNFTLKIRSTKLEDSAMYFCASGETGDYNEQFFGPGTRLTVL.

This clone is a singleton in its sample. The genes are TRBV11-3 and TRBJ2-7, with D perhaps TRBD2 (5 bases). Germline CDR1 reads SGHNT; CDR2 reads YENEEA. The CDR3 has 14 amino acids. V was shortened by 5 bases and J by 1 base, with 12 bases between the two germline ends. The CDR3 protein is CASSPGRRSYEQYF. The DNA for the CDR3 is TGTGCCAGCAGCCCCGGACGGAGGTCCTACGAGCAGTACTTC.

In its sample, this clone was seen many times. The rearrangement links TRBV9 to TRBJ1-6; no clear D gene. This CDR3 is built from 14 residues. Looked up from germline, CDR1 is SGDLS and CDR2 is YYNGEE. Trimming stripped 0 bases from V and 13 bases from J, with 14 bases between. The CDR3 DNA reads as TGTGCCAGCAGCGTAGAGCAGCAAGCGATGCCCCTCCACTTT. Protein sequence: CASSVEQQAMPLHF.

The chain uses TRBV5-1 and TRBJ2-5, with TRBD2 matching 12 bases. Germline CDR1 SGHRS, CDR2 YFSETQ. Trimming at V came to 2 bases and at J to 2 bases, leaving 10 bases not matched to a gene. This CDR3 is built from 18 residues. The DNA for the CDR3 is TGCGCCAGCAGCTTCCGGCCCACTAGCGGGGGGTTACAAGAGACCCAGTACTTC. Its protein is CASSFRPTSGGLQETQYF.

V is TRBV30 and J is TRBJ1-3; D call uncertain. This CDR3 has 14 residues. The V gene lost 7 bases and the J gene lost 1 base, with 14 bases spanning the gap. Germline V CDR1 and CDR2: GTSNPN, SVGIG (reference sequence). CDR3 in DNA: TGTGCCTTAGGTCTAGCCCGTTCTGGAAACACCATATATTTT. It specifies CALGLARSGNTIYF.

In this sample, this clone turned up once. J is TRBJ2-5 and V is TRBV5-1; D call uncertain. The CDR3 covers 16 residues. The V gene lost 0 bases and the J gene lost 1 base, with 13 bases spanning the gap. CDR1 and CDR2 from the germline V gene are SGHRS and YFSETQ. The CDR3 protein is CASSLGAPDFQETQYF. The CDR3 DNA follows: TGCGCCAGCAGCTTGGGGGCACCAGACTTCCAAGAGACCCAGTACTTC.

The chain links TRBV29-1 to TRBJ2-7; TRBD1 is a possible D gene (6 bases). Between the trimmed V and J ends, which lost 4 bases and 4 bases, there was a span of 8 bases. Germline CDR1 and CDR2: SQVTM and ANQGSEA. The CDR3 spans 11 residues. CDR3 residues: CSVGGGYEQYF. CDR3 sequence (DNA): TGCAGCGTTGGAGGGGGTTACGAGCAGTACTTC.

CDR3 DNA: TGTGCCAGCAGCTTGGGTTTGGGCAGCCAGTATGGCTACACCTTC. The encoded protein is CASSLGLGSQYGYTF. This rearrangement joins TRBV5-5 to TRBJ1-2; D is uncertain. This CDR3 is 15 amino acids long. Germline V CDR1 and CDR2: SGHKS, YYEKEE (reference sequence). V was cut by 0 bases and J by 5 bases, with 14 bases left in between.

The gene calls are TRBV5-1 and TRBJ2-2; D gene unclear. V dropped 4 bases and J dropped 6 bases, with 10 bases sitting between them. CDR1 and CDR2 from the germline V gene are SGHRS and YFSETQ. The CDR3 has 13 amino acids. The CDR3 DNA reads TGCGCCAGCAGCCGAGTGGTGGCCGGGGAGCTGTTTTTT. Translating it yields CASSRVVAGELFF.

The V gene is TRBV6-4, the J gene TRBJ1-1, with a tentative D call TRBD1 (6 bases). Germline assignment: CDR1 MRHNA and CDR2 SNTAGT. V gave up 4 bases and J gave up 0 bases, with 12 bases separating them. The length of the CDR3 is 15 residues. As DNA, the CDR3 is TGTGCCAGCAGTGCTCGGGGGCAGCTGAACACTGAAGCTTTCTTT. This codes for CASSARGQLNTEAFF.

This clone has just one count. The chain has TRBV7-2 and TRBJ2-3, with a tentative D call TRBD1 (5 bases). Germline V gene lookup returns CDR1 SGHTA and CDR2 FQGNSA. This CDR3 region has 15 residues. Between the trimmed V and J ends, which lost 5 bases and 3 bases, there was a span of 15 bases. The CDR3 coding sequence is TGTGCCAGCAGCCAGTTGACAGCCTTTACAGATACGCAGTATTTT. This translates into CASSQLTAFTDTQYF.

The chain combines TRBV7-2 with TRBJ1-2, with D maybe TRBD1 (6 bases). The V end lost 2 bases, the J end lost 8 bases, and 15 bases lay between the germline ends. Germline assignment: CDR1 SGHTA and CDR2 FQGNSA. The CDR3 covers 14 residues. This CDR3 is CASSLRAGEKGYTF. The CDR3 nucleotides read TGTGCCAGCAGCTTACGGGCAGGGGAGAAAGGCTACACCTTC.

Here the CDR3 reads CASSLVPAVSYEQYF. The CDR3 nucleotides read TGCGCCAGCAGCTTGGTACCGGCCGTCTCCTACGAGCAGTACTTC. The chain joins TRBV5-1 to TRBJ2-7; D unclear. This CDR3 has 15 residues. V lost 0 bases and J lost 0, with 10 bases in between. Germline assignment: CDR1 SGHRS and CDR2 YFSETQ. Full variable domain (missing parts from reference TRBV5-1 and TRBJ2-7): KAGVTQTPRYLIKTRGQQVTLSCSPISGHRSVSWYQQTPGQGLQFLFEYFSETQRNKGNFPGRFSGRQFSNSRSEMNVSTLELGDSALYLCASSLVPAVSYEQYFGPGTRLTVT.

This clone was seen a handful of times. This rearrangement joins TRBV10-3 to TRBJ2-7; 8 bases fit TRBD1. This CDR3 comprises 15 residues. The ends lost 4 bases at V and 0 bases at J; junction bases unmatched: 5. From germline, CDR1 is ENHRY and CDR2 SYGVKD. CDR3 sequence: CAISVGTGSSYEQYV. As DNA, the CDR3 is TGTGCCATCAGTGTTGGGACAGGATCCTCCTACGAGCAGTACGTC.